This T cell receptor (beta chain) was obtained from a study of metastatic and nonmetastatic thyroid tumors. Across the study: It was across blood and tumor or nodule tissue from malignant and benign thyroid patients that repertoires were compared.

In the authors' methods: Using the CDR3 differences seen across clinicopathological groups, the authors built a distant-metastasis classifier for papillary thyroid cancer, which was meant to discriminate distant-metastatic patients. TCRdb re-analyzed the PCR reads using MiXCR. None of the V and J calls come from the authors' own analysis; TCRdb made them. Of about 38,000 clones in the sample, roughly a quarter were seen once. J was trimmed by 3 bases and V by 4 bases; bases with no gene match: 14. Germline CDR1 and CDR2: SGDLS and YYNGEE. This CDR3 has 17 amino acids. This clone was detected once. The antigen is unknown. None of the patients had undergone any treatment ahead of thyroid surgery. Study findings and constraints: The reported finding was significantly higher TCR beta diversity in malignant thyroid tumors relative to benign nodules, in blood and tumor.

Sequenced material: blood. The chain joins TRBV9 to TRBJ2-3, with 7 bases aligning to TRBD2. The receptor comes from a female donor with papillary thyroid cancer or a benign thyroid nodule (not recorded which). Some clones in this sample may be carry-over from other donors' samples. CDR3 nucleotide sequence: TGTGCCAGCAGCCCTATCCGCGGGGGTCTCAAAACAGATACGCAGTATTTT. It specifies CASSPIRGGLKTDTQYF.